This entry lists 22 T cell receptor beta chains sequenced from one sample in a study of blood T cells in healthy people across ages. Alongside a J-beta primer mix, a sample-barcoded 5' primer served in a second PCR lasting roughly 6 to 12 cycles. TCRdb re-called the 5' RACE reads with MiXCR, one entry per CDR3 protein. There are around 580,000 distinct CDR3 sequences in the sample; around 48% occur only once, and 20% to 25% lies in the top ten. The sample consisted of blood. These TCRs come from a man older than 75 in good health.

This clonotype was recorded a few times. CDR3 DNA: TGTGCCAGCAGTTTCGAGGGCGATGAGCAGTTCTTC. It translates to CASSFEGDEQFF. The chain links TRBV12-3 or TRBV12-4 to TRBJ2-1, with TRBD2 as a possible D gene (5 bases). V shed 3 bases and J shed 8 bases, with 8 bases lying between them. There are 12 residues in the CDR3.

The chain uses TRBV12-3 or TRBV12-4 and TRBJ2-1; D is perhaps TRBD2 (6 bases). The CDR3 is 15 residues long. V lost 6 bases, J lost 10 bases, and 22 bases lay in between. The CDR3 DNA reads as TGTGCCAGCAGCGAAACCGGGACTGGGGAAAACGAGCAGTTCTTC. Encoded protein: CASSETGTGENEQFF.

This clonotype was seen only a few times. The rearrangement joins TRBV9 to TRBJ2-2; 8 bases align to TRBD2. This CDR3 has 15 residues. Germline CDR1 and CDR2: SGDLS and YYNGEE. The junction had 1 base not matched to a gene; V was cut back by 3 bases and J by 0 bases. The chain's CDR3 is CASSAAGANTGELFF. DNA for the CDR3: TGTGCCAGCAGCGCAGCGGGAGCGAACACCGGGGAGCTGTTTTTT.

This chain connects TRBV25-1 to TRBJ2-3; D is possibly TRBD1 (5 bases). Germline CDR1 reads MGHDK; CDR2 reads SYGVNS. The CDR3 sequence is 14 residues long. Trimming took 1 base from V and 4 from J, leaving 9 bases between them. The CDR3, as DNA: TGTGCCAGCAGTGAATGGAAAGGGGCAGATACGCAGTATTTT. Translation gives CASSEWKGADTQYF.

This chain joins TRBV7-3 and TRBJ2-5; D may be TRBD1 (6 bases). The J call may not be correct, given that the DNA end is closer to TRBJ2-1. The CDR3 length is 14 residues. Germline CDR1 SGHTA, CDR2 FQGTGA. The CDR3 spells CASSHNGGQETQFF. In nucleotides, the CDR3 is TGTGCCAGCAGCCACAATGGGGGCCAAGAGACCCAGTTCTTC.

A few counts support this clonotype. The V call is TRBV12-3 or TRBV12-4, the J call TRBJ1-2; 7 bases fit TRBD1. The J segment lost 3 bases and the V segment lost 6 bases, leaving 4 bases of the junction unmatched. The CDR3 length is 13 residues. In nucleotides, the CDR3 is TGTGCCAGCAGCCGACAGGGCGACTATGGCTACACCTTC. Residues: CASSRQGDYGYTF.

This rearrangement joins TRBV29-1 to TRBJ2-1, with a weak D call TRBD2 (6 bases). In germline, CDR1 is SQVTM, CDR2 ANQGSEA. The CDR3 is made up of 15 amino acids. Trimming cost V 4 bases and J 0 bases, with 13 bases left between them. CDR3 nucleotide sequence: TGCAGCGTTGTCGTAGCGGTGATCTCCTACAATGAGCAGTTCTTC. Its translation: CSVVVAVISYNEQFF.

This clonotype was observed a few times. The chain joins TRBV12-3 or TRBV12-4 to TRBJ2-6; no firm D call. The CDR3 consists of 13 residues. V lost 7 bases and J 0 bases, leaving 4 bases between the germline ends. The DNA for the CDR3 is TGTGCCAGCACCAACTCTGGGGCCAACGTCCTGACTTTC. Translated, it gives CASTNSGANVLTF.

The CDR3 sequence: CASSERLAVTDTQYF. The CDR3 DNA is TGTGCCAGCAGCGAGCGACTAGCGGTCACAGATACGCAGTATTTT. The chain couples TRBV9 to TRBJ2-3; 9 bases fit TRBD2. J was trimmed by 2 bases and V by 3 bases; bases with no gene match: 4. The CDR3 is made up of 15 amino acids. The germline CDR1 and CDR2 sequences are SGDLS and YYNGEE.

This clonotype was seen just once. The CDR3 here is CASGPKGPYNSPLHF. Written as DNA, the CDR3 is TGTGCTAGTGGTCCGAAGGGACCCTATAATTCACCCCTCCACTTT. The genes are TRBV12-5 and TRBJ1-6, with D perhaps matching TRBD1 (5 bases). The length of the CDR3 is 15 residues. V was pared by 5 bases and J by 2 bases, with 10 bases between. CDR1 is LGHNT, CDR2 FRNRAP, per germline.

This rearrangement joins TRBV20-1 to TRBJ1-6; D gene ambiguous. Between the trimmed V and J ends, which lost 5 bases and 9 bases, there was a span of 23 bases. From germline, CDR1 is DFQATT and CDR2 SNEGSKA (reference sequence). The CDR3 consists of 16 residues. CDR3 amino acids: CSAPQEGGSSGSPLHF. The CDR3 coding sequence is TGCAGTGCTCCCCAGGAAGGCGGTTCCTCGGGTTCACCCCTCCACTTT.

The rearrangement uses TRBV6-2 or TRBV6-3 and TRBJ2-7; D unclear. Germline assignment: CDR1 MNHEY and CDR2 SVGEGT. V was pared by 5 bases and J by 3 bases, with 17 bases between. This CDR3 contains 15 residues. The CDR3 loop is CASSRPGPYLYEQYF. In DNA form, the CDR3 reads TGTGCCAGCAGTCGTCCAGGCCCTTACCTCTACGAGCAGTACTTC.

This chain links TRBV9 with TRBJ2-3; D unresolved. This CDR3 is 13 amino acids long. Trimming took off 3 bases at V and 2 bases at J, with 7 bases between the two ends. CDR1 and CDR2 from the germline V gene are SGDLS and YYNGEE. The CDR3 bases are TGTGCCAGCAGCGGGCCTTTCACAGATACGCAGTATTTT. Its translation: CASSGPFTDTQYF.

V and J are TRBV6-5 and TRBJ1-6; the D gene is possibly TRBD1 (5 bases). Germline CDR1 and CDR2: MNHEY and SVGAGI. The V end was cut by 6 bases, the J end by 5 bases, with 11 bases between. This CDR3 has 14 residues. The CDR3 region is CASRMDNHNSPLHF. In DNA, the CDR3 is TGTGCCAGCAGGATGGACAACCATAATTCACCCCTCCACTTT.

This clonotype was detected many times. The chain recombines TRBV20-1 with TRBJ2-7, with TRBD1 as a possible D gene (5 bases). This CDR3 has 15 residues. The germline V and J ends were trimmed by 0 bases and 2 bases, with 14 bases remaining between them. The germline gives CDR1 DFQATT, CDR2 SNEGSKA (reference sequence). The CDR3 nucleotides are TGCAGTGCTAGAGATGCGGCAGGGCCACCCTACGAGCAGTACTTC. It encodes CSARDAAGPPYEQYF.

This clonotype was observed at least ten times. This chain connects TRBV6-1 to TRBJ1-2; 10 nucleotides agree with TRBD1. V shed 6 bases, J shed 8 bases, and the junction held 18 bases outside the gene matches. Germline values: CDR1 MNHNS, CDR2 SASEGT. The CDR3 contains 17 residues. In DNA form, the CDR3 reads TGTGCCAGCAGCCCACTATCCCCCGACAGGGGGCTAGGAGGCTACACCTTC. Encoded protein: CASSPLSPDRGLGGYTF.

The CDR3 loop is CASSLAQGANTGYTF. CDR3 bases: TGTGCCAGCAGCTTAGCGCAAGGGGCAAACACTGGCTACACCTTC. The V gene is TRBV7-2, the J gene TRBJ1-2; tentatively, D is TRBD1 (5 bases). V lost 0 bases to trimming and J lost 7 bases, with 15 bases between them. CDR1 and CDR2 from the germline V gene are SGHTA and FQGNSA. This CDR3 spans 15 amino acids.

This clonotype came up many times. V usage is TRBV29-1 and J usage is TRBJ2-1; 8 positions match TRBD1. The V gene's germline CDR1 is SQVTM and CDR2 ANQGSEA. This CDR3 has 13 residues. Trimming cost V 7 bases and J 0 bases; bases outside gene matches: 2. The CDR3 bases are TGCAGCGGGGACAGGAGCTCCTACAATGAGCAGTTCTTC. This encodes CSGDRSSYNEQFF.

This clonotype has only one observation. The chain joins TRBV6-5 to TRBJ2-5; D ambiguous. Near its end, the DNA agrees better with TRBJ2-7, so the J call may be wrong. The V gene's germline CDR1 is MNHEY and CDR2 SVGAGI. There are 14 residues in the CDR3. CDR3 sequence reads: CASSYATELNEQYF. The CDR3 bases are TGTGCCAGCAGTTATGCTACAGAGTTAAACGAGCAGTACTTC.

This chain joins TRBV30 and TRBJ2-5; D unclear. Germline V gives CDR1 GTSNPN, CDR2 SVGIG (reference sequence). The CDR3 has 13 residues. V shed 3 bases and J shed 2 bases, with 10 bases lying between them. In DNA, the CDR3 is TGTGCCTGGAGAGGCGTGAGTCAAGAGACCCAGTACTTC. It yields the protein CAWRGVSQETQYF. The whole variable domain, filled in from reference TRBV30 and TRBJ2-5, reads SQTIHQWPATLVQPVGSPLSLECTVEGTSNPNLYWYRQAAGRGLQLLFYSVGIGQISSEVPQNLSASRPQDRQFILSSKKLLLSDSGFYLCAWRGVSQETQYFGPGTRLLVL.

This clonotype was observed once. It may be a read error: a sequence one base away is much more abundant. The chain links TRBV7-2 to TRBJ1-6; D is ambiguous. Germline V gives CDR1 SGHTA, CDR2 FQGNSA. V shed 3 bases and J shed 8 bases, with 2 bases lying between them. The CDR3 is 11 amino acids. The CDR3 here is CASSFDSPLHF. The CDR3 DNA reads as TGTGCCAGCAGCTTTGATTCACCCCTCCACTTT.

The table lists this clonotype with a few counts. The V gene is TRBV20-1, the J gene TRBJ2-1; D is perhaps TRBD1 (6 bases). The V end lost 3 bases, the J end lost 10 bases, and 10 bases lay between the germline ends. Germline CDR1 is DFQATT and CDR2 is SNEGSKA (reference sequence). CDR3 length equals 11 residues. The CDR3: CSASGTKEQFF. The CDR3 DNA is TGCAGTGCTAGTGGGACAAAGGAGCAGTTCTTC.